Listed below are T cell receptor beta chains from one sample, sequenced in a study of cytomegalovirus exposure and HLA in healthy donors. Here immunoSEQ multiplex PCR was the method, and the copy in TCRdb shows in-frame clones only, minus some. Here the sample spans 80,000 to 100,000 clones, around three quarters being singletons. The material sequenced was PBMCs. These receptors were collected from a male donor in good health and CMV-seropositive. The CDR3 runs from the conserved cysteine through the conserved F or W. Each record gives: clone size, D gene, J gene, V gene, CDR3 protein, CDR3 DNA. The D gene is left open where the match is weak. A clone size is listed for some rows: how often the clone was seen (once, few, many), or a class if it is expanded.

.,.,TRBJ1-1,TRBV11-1,CASSFLNSGGYTEAFF,TGTGCCAGCAGCTTTTTAAATTCGGGGGGATACACTGAAGCTTTCTTT
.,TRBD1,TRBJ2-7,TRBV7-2,CASSLTGTASYEQYF,TGTGCCAGCAGCCTTACCGGGACAGCTTCCTACGAGCAGTACTTC
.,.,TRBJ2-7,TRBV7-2,CASSSGGDYEQYF,TGTGCCAGCAGCTCCGGCGGGGACTACGAGCAGTACTTC
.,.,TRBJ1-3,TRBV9,CASSPRNGNTIYF,TGTGCCAGCAGCCCGCGAAATGGAAACACCATATATTTT
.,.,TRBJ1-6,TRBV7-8,CASSLARGLYNSPLHF,TGTGCCAGCAGCTTGGCTAGGGGTTTGTATAATTCACCCCTCCACTTT
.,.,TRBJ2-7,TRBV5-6,CASSLAPGSGVYEQYF,TGTGCCAGCAGCTTGGCTCCGGGTTCGGGAGTCTACGAGCAGTACTTC
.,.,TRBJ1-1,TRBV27,CASSSPLITEAFF,TGTGCCAGCAGTTCCCCGCTAATCACTGAAGCTTTCTTT
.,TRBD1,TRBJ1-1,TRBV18,CASSGTGIDTEAFF,TGTGCCAGCTCAGGGACAGGGATTGACACTGAAGCTTTCTTT
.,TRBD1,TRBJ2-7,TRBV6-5,CASRTGGQTYEQYF,TGTGCCAGCAGAACAGGGGGCCAGACCTACGAGCAGTACTTC
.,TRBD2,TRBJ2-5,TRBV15,CATSRARLAGGPETQYF,TGTGCCACCAGCAGAGCACGACTAGCGGGGGGGCCGGAGACCCAGTACTTC
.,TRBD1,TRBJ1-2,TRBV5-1,CASSLGSGGTGDGYTF,TGCGCCAGCAGCTTGGGGTCCGGTGGGACAGGGGATGGCTACACCTTC
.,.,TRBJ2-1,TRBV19,CASTPPGFGEQFF,TGTGCCAGTACCCCCCCGGGGTTTGGTGAGCAGTTCTTC
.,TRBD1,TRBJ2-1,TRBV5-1,CASSLVRQGSGNEQFF,TGCGCCAGCAGCTTGGTCCGACAGGGGTCAGGGAATGAGCAGTTCTTC
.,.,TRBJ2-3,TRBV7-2,CASSFSLAADTQYF,TGTGCCAGCAGCTTCTCGCTAGCAGCAGATACGCAGTATTTT
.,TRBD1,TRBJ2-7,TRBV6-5,CASSIPGTEYEQYF,TGTGCCAGCAGTATACCCGGGACAGAGTACGAGCAGTACTTC
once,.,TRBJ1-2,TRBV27,CASSLSGAEGYTF,TGTGCCAGCAGTTTATCAGGGGCGGAAGGCTACACCTTC
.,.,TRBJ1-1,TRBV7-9,CASSFGIRGTEAFF,TGTGCCAGCAGCTTCGGGATCCGGGGCACTGAAGCTTTCTTT
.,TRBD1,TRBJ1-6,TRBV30,CAWSGDRLAYNSPLNF,TGTGCCTGGAGTGGGGACAGACTAGCGTATAATTCACCCCTCAACTTT
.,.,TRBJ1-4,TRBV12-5,CASGWTATNEKLFF,TGTGCTAGTGGTTGGACAGCAACTAATGAAAAACTGTTTTTT
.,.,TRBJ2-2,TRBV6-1,CASSEVLYTGELFF,TGTGCCAGCAGTGAAGTTCTGTACACCGGGGAGCTGTTTTTT
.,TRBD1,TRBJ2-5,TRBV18,CASSLGTAQETQYF,TGTGCCAGCTCATTGGGGACAGCCCAAGAGACCCAGTACTTC